Below are 9 T cell receptor beta chains sequenced from a single sample in a study of T cell responses to AZD1222 COVID-19 vaccine. The data were produced by immunoSEQ multiplex PCR, yet TCRdb's version contains in-frame clones alone and is incomplete. The table includes roughly 130,000 clones, approximately 90% detected once. Sample: peripheral blood, taken on day 0 of AZD1222 vaccination. The source is an adult in good health.

The V and J genes are TRBV7-9 and TRBJ1-6; 10 positions agree with TRBD1. Germline loops: CDR1 SEHNR, CDR2 FQNEAQ (reference sequence). The CDR3 totals 16 residues. The ends lost 5 bases at V and 9 bases at J; junction bases unmatched: 10. This chain's CDR3 is CASSPRLGQGSSPLHF. The CDR3 DNA sequence: TGTGCCAGCAGCCCAAGGTTGGGACAGGGGAGTTCACCCCTCCACTTT.

The chain combines TRBV24-1 with TRBJ1-1; no clear D. From germline, CDR1 is KGHDR and CDR2 SFDVKD. The V and J ends lost 0 bases and 2 bases respectively, with 12 bases between them. This CDR3 has 16 amino acids. CDR3 residues: CATSDLEVPFNTEAFF. As DNA, the CDR3 is TGTGCCACCAGTGATTTGGAGGTGCCTTTTAACACTGAAGCTTTCTTT.

The chain is built from TRBV11-2 and TRBJ1-1, with D possibly being TRBD1 (6 bases). Trimming removed 5 bases from V and 1 base from J, with 11 bases in between. The CDR3 extends over 14 amino acids. From germline, CDR1 is SGHAT and CDR2 FQNNGV. This chain's CDR3 is CASSVQGRNTEAFF. DNA of the CDR3: TGTGCCAGCAGCGTACAGGGACGGAACACTGAAGCTTTCTTT.

The chain uses TRBV10-1 and TRBJ2-5; 7 bases fit TRBD1. The CDR3 runs to 11 residues. CDR1 and CDR2 (germline): WNHNN, SYGVQD (reference sequence). This chain's CDR3 is CSQTGEETQYF. Here the CDR3 DNA reads TGCTCCCAAACAGGGGAAGAGACCCAGTACTTC.

The chain is built from TRBV6-5 and TRBJ1-1; D might be TRBD1 (5 bases). Trimming removed 5 bases at V and 4 bases at J, with 8 bases between. Looked up from germline, CDR1 is MNHEY and CDR2 is SVGAGI. The CDR3 is 12 amino acids. In nucleotides, the CDR3 is TGTGCCAGCAGTCGGGGGACCACTGAAGCTTTCTTT. It specifies CASSRGTTEAFF.

V is TRBV11-2 and J is TRBJ2-7; 7 bases are shared with TRBD1. Germline CDR1 and CDR2: SGHAT and FQNNGV. The length of the CDR3 is 17 residues. The J segment lost 9 bases and the V segment lost 1 base, leaving 18 bases of the junction unmatched. CDR3 coding DNA: TGTGCCAGCAGCTTAGGGCTTCGTCGAGGGGGCCCGGTGGGGCAGTACTTC. It encodes CASSLGLRRGGPVGQYF.

This chain links TRBV27 with TRBJ1-3; D may be TRBD1 (5 bases). Germline lookup yields CDR1 MNHEY and CDR2 SMNVEV (reference sequence). Trimming took off 6 bases at V and 4 bases at J, with 25 bases between the two ends. The CDR3 consists of 18 residues. The CDR3 sequence: CASRERGHTGGSGNTIYF. The CDR3, as DNA: TGTGCCAGCAGAGAGCGGGGCCACACAGGCGGGTCAGGAAACACCATATATTTT.

The chain joins TRBV19 to TRBJ1-5; 9 bases match TRBD1. The CDR3 covers 16 residues. The V gene end was trimmed by 3 bases and the J gene end by 4 bases; junction bases not matched to a gene: 7. CDR1 and CDR2 (germline): LNHDA, SQIVND (reference sequence). The CDR3 reads CASSIEGQGGNQPQHF. The CDR3 DNA reads as TGTGCCAGTAGTATTGAGGGACAGGGCGGAAATCAGCCCCAGCATTTT.

The CDR3 sequence is CTSSPLGTTNTEAFF. The CDR3 DNA is TGCACCAGCAGCCCTTTAGGCACGACGAACACTGAAGCTTTCTTT. V gene TRBV1 combines with J gene TRBJ1-1. TRBV1 is a pseudogene locus. This CDR3 has 15 residues.